Here is one TCR beta chain with its context. A quantity of 0.5 to 1 ug RNA underwent reverse transcription using random hexamers. From the immunoSEQ multiplex PCR reads, TCRdb called clonotypes with MiXCR, one entry per CDR3 protein. Among 400,000 or so distinct CDR3 sequences, around 85% were seen once, and the ten largest hold 0.09% to 0.15%. The sample comes from a study of CD8 T cells in Susac syndrome. The CDR3 has 16 amino acids. CDR1 and CDR2 (germline): MNHNS, SASEGT. The V and J ends lost 5 bases and 3 bases, in that order; junction bases with no gene match: 5. The multiple sclerosis controls were treatment-naive patients affected by stable or active relapsing-remitting disease.

Sequenced input: CD8+ T cells from PBMCs. The TCR was taken from a human donor with multiple sclerosis. The chain carries TRBV6-1 and TRBJ2-1; 12 bases are a match to TRBD2. The CDR3 DNA follows: TGTGCCAGCAGTCTTCTAGCGGGGGGGAACTACAATGAGCAGTTCTTC. Amino acids: CASSLLAGGNYNEQFF.